This TCR beta chain originates from a study of blood T cell repertoires in COVID-19. The wider study: The cDNA or gDNA used as material had been derived from T cells, B-cell-depleted T cells, or PBMCs.

Looked up from germline, CDR1 is SGDLS and CDR2 is YYNGEE. V lost 4 bases and J lost 4; bases outside the gene matches: 16. CDR3 length: 18 amino acids. In the source study's methods: Amplified reference gene primers provided the basis for estimating nucleated cell counts. Libraries were prepared by immunoSEQ multiplex PCR; TCRdb keeps only in-frame clonotypes and omits some of them. From that table come the V and J calls and clone size; the DNA was used to work out D and trimming. The sample includes tens of thousands of clones, about 89% seen only once; the top ten take more than 15%. V gene TRBV9 combines with J gene TRBJ2-5, with TRBD2 matching over 10 bases. The sequence was obtained from a man aged 55 to 69 with active or convalescent COVID-19. The sample consisted of peripheral blood. The CDR3, as DNA: TGTGCCAGCAGCACCCGAGACCAGCGGGGGGGATACCCAGAGACCCAGTACTTC. Protein: CASSTRDQRGGYPETQYF.